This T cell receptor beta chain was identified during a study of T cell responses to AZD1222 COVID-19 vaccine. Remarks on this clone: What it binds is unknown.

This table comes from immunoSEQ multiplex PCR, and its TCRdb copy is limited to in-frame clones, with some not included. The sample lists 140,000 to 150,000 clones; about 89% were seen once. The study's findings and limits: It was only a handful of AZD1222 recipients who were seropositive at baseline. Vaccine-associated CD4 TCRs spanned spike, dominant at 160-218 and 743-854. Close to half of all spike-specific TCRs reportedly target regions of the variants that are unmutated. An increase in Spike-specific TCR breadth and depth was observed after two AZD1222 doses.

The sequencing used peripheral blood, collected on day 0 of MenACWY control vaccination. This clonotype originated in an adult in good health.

In DNA form, the CDR3 reads TGTGCCAGCAGCTTTGGCAGGGGAAATGAAAAACTGTTTTTT. Protein product: CASSFGRGNEKLFF. This chain links TRBV7-9 with TRBJ1-4, with a tentative D call TRBD1 (6 bases). The V and J ends lost 3 bases and 5 bases respectively, with 10 bases between them. Germline CDR1 SEHNR, CDR2 FQNEAQ (reference sequence). There are 14 residues in the CDR3.